The T cell receptor (beta chain) described here comes from a study of cytomegalovirus exposure and HLA in healthy donors. Overall study results and limits: Reports showed the classifier diagnosing cytomegalovirus status with high specificity and sensitivity.

Vbeta (60) and Jbeta (13) primers were used in the PCR. Method: immunoSEQ multiplex PCR; TCRdb's copy keeps in-frame clones and lacks some. The top ten clones hold more than 1.5% of a sample with 95,000 to 150,000 clones, about 82% of them seen once. The CDR3 consists of 13 residues. V was trimmed by 4 bases and J by 7 bases, leaving 14 bases between them. Germline lookup yields CDR1 SQVTM and CDR2 ANQGSEA. A remark on this clone: The antigen remains unidentified.

V is TRBV29-1 and J is TRBJ1-5; possible D gene TRBD1, 6 bases. Input material: PBMCs. The TCR was taken from a man aged 45 to 65 in good health and CMV-seronegative. The DNA for the CDR3 is TGCAGCGTTGCCGGGACATCGGAACAGCCCCAGCATTTT. Translating gives CSVAGTSEQPQHF.